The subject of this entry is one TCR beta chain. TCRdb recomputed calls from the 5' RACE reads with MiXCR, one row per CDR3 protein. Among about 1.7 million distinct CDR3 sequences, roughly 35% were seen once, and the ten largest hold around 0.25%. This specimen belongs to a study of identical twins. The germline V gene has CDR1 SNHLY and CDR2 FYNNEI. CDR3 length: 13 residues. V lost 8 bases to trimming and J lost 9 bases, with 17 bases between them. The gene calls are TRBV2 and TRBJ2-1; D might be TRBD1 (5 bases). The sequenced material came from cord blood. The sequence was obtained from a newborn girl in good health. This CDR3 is CASRKLQGGEQFF. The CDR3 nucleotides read TGTGCCAGCCGCAAGCTCCAGGGTGGTGAGCAGTTCTTC.